Shown below are 25 T cell receptor beta chains from a single sample sequenced in a study of cytomegalovirus exposure and HLA in healthy donors. Primers included in the PCR were 60 Vbeta and 13 Jbeta primers. Produced via immunoSEQ multiplex PCR; TCRdb's table is partial and in-frame only. The data contain approximately 190,000 clones, roughly 80% of them seen just once; the ten biggest clones take up roughly 3.1%. Sequencing input: PBMCs. These receptors came from a man aged 35 to 55 in good health and CMV-seropositive.

This chain links TRBV5-4 with TRBJ2-7, with TRBD2 matching over 7 bases. The germline V gene encodes CDR1 SGHNT and CDR2 YYREEE (reference sequence). This CDR3 has 16 amino acids. The V segment lost 4 bases and the J segment 1 base; nucleotides outside the gene matches: 11. CDR3 protein: CASSQGLAANSYEQYF. DNA of the CDR3: TGTGCCAGCAGCCAAGGGCTAGCGGCGAATTCCTACGAGCAGTACTTC.

This clone was counted once. This chain joins TRBV15 and TRBJ2-1; 7 bases align to TRBD2. There are 18 residues in the CDR3. Germline V CDR1 and CDR2: LNHNV, YYDKDF (reference sequence). The V segment lost 2 bases and the J segment 0 bases; nucleotides outside the gene matches: 10. The CDR3 DNA reads as TGTGCCACCAGCAGACTCCTAGGGGTAGCGGGCTCCTACAATGAGCAGTTCTTC. This gives the protein CATSRLLGVAGSYNEQFF.

The V call is TRBV7-2, the J call TRBJ2-7; weak D call: TRBD2 (5 bases). Trimming took 3 bases from V and 8 from J, leaving 11 bases between them. Per the germline V gene, CDR1 is SGHTA and CDR2 is FQGNSA. There are 12 residues in the CDR3. CDR3: CASSLEAGKQYF. CDR3 sequence (DNA): TGTGCCAGCAGCTTGGAGGCAGGAAAGCAGTACTTC.

This chain links TRBV19 with TRBJ2-2; D remains unclear. The CDR3 is made up of 13 amino acids. V was shortened by 4 bases and J by 2 bases, with 5 bases between the two germline ends. Germline V gene data show CDR1 as LNHDA and CDR2 as SQIVND (reference sequence). Here the CDR3 reads CASSRANTGELFF. DNA for the CDR3: TGTGCCAGTAGTAGGGCCAACACCGGGGAGCTGTTTTTT.

This rearrangement joins TRBV7-9 to TRBJ2-1; no clear D gene. CDR3 size: 13 residues. The ends were cut back, 3 bases at V and 7 bases at J, with 10 bases in the middle. In germline, CDR1 is SEHNR, CDR2 FQNEAQ (reference sequence). The CDR3, as DNA: TGTGCCAGCAGCTTCGACTGGTTGAATGAGCAGTTCTTC. Translating gives CASSFDWLNEQFF.

This chain connects TRBV5-4 to TRBJ1-1; the D gene is possibly TRBD1 (5 bases). The CDR3 has 13 amino acids. CDR1 SGHNT and CDR2 YYREEE come from the germline V gene (reference sequence). Trimming took off 4 bases at V and 1 base at J, with 8 bases between the two ends. CDR3 sequence reads: CASSRTGNTEAFF. CDR3 in DNA: TGTGCCAGCAGCCGCACAGGGAACACTGAAGCTTTCTTT.

This chain links TRBV4-2 with TRBJ2-6; 9 bases match TRBD1. CDR1 and CDR2 from the germline V gene are LGHNA and YNFKEQ. Trimming took 0 bases from V and 0 from J; bases not matched to a gene: 3. CDR3 length equals 18 residues. This CDR3 is CASSQDPGQGSGANVLTF. DNA for the CDR3: TGTGCCAGCAGCCAAGACCCGGGACAGGGCTCTGGGGCCAACGTCCTGACTTTC.

As DNA, the CDR3 is TGTGCCAGCAGCGAGACTAGCGGGAGCTATGGGGGGAAGGGCGAGCAGTACTTC. Residues: CASSETSGSYGGKGEQYF. The J gene is TRBJ2-7, the V gene TRBV9; TRBD2 agrees at 12 bases. The length of the CDR3 is 18 residues. CDR1 is SGDLS, CDR2 YYNGEE, per germline. J gave up 6 bases and V 3 bases, and 16 bases lay outside the gene matches. Based on the CDR3 plus reference TRBV9 and TRBJ2-7, the full variable domain is DSGVTQTPKHLITATGQRVTLRCSPRSGDLSVYWYQQSLDQGLQFLIQYYNGEERAKGNILERFSAQQFPDLHSELNLSSLELGDSALYFCASSETSGSYGGKGEQYFGPGTRLTVT.

The chain recombines TRBV6-5 with TRBJ2-7; 10 nucleotides line up with TRBD1. This CDR3 comprises 14 residues. V was clipped by 4 bases and J by 6 bases; unmatched bases: 6. Germline values: CDR1 MNHEY, CDR2 SVGAGI. The CDR3 loop reads CASSSPGQGFEQYF. The DNA for the CDR3 is TGTGCCAGCAGTTCGCCGGGACAGGGGTTCGAGCAGTACTTC.

The V gene is TRBV29-1, the J gene TRBJ2-3, with TRBD2 identical over 10 bases. J gave up 0 bases and V 0 bases, and 18 bases lay outside the gene matches. CDR3 length equals 21 residues. Germline assignment: CDR1 SQVTM and CDR2 ANQGSEA. CDR3 amino acids: CSVEDPGPPTSGPSSTDTQYF. CDR3 DNA: TGCAGCGTTGAAGATCCGGGTCCCCCGACTAGCGGGCCAAGTAGCACAGATACGCAGTATTTT.

This chain uses TRBV9 with TRBJ1-2; 12 positions agree with TRBD1. Trimming took 2 bases from V and 6 from J; bases not matched to a gene: 8. From germline, CDR1 is SGDLS and CDR2 YYNGEE. The CDR3 runs to 16 residues. The CDR3 bases are TGTGCCAGCAGCGTGGGACAGGGGGCCGTCTACGATGGCTACACCTTC. Amino acids: CASSVGQGAVYDGYTF. Based on the CDR3 plus reference TRBV9 and TRBJ1-2, the full variable domain is DSGVTQTPKHLITATGQRVTLRCSPRSGDLSVYWYQQSLDQGLQFLIQYYNGEERAKGNILERFSAQQFPDLHSELNLSSLELGDSALYFCASSVGQGAVYDGYTFGSGTRLTVV.

This chain connects TRBV9 to TRBJ2-1; 10 positions match TRBD2. Germline V CDR1 and CDR2: SGDLS, YYNGEE. Trimming cost V 6 bases and J 5 bases; bases outside gene matches: 11. This CDR3 has 16 residues. This CDR3 is CASTPRERGGNNEQFF. DNA for the CDR3: TGTGCCAGCACCCCTCGGGAGCGGGGGGGAAACAATGAGCAGTTCTTC.

V usage is TRBV27 and J usage is TRBJ2-2; 11 bases align to TRBD1. Germline assignment: CDR1 MNHEY and CDR2 SMNVEV (reference sequence). CDR3 size: 16 residues. Trimming at V came to 6 bases and at J to 4 bases, leaving 7 bases not matched to a gene. CDR3 loop: CASSRGGQGGTGELFF. CDR3 coding DNA: TGTGCCAGCAGCCGCGGGGGACAGGGGGGCACCGGGGAGCTGTTTTTT.

The gene calls are TRBV6-5 and TRBJ1-1; a weak D match, TRBD1 (5 bases). V was cut by 4 bases and J by 7 bases, with 16 bases left in between. Per the germline V gene, CDR1 is MNHEY and CDR2 is SVGAGI. CDR3 size: 14 residues. The CDR3: CASSLGVWAIEAFF. For the CDR3, the DNA is TGTGCCAGCAGTTTAGGGGTTTGGGCTATTGAAGCTTTCTTT.

The sample holds a few counts of this clone. The chain is built from TRBV6-1 and TRBJ1-5; D perhaps matches TRBD1 (5 bases). CDR1 MNHNS and CDR2 SASEGT come from the germline V gene. The V and J ends lost 8 bases and 7 bases respectively, with 15 bases between them. The CDR3 has 13 amino acids. For the CDR3, the DNA is TGTGCCAGCCAACGGGGGGGATGGCAGCCCCAGCATTTT. This translates into CASQRGGWQPQHF.

The gene calls are TRBV27 and TRBJ1-1; 8 nucleotides align to TRBD1. CDR3 length equals 13 residues. The V gene end was trimmed by 5 bases and the J gene end by 7 bases; junction bases not matched to a gene: 6. The germline V gene encodes CDR1 MNHEY and CDR2 SMNVEV (reference sequence). The CDR3 loop reads CASSMTGDFEAFF. The CDR3 nucleotides read TGTGCCAGCAGTATGACAGGGGACTTTGAAGCTTTCTTT.

This clone was recorded a few times. J is TRBJ1-1 and V is TRBV6-1, with D uncertain. This CDR3 is built from 13 residues. The V end lost 3 bases, the J end lost 4 bases, and 9 bases lay between the germline ends. Germline CDR1 and CDR2: MNHNS and SASEGT. The DNA for the CDR3 is TGTGCCAGCAGTGAGTGGGGAGGCACTGAAGCTTTCTTT. Translating it yields CASSEWGGTEAFF.

This clone was counted only a few times. This rearrangement joins TRBV4-1 to TRBJ2-1; TRBD2 matches 8 bases. V was clipped by 2 bases and J by 3 bases; unmatched bases: 6. CDR3 length equals 16 residues. Germline V gene sequence: CDR1 MGHRA, CDR2 YSYEKL. This CDR3 is CASSQFGREVYNEQFF. Here the CDR3 DNA reads TGCGCCAGCAGCCAATTTGGGCGGGAGGTCTACAATGAGCAGTTCTTC.

Remarks on this clone: At the DNA level, this CDR3 is encoded by other sequences in the same sample as well. The chain combines TRBV4-1 with TRBJ1-6, with TRBD1 matching over 8 bases. V lost 4 bases to trimming and J lost 8 bases; unmatched junction nucleotides: 10. The CDR3 runs 16 residues. In germline, CDR1 is MGHRA, CDR2 YSYEKL. CDR3 loop: CASSLYTGGGDSPLHF. CDR3 sequence (DNA): TGCGCCAGCAGCCTGTATACAGGGGGGGGTGATTCACCCCTCCACTTT.

The chain carries TRBV15 and TRBJ2-2; TRBD2 agrees at 7 bases. The CDR3 covers 15 residues. The V and J ends lost 0 bases and 7 bases, in that order; junction bases with no gene match: 5. The germline gives CDR1 LNHNV, CDR2 YYDKDF (reference sequence). The CDR3 DNA sequence: TGTGCCACCAGCAGAGATGGACTAGGACACGGGGAGCTGTTTTTT. It translates to CATSRDGLGHGELFF.

V gene TRBV9 combines with J gene TRBJ2-3; possible D gene TRBD1, 6 bases. The CDR3 loop spans 15 amino acids. Trimming took off 4 bases at V and 2 bases at J, with 14 bases between the two ends. Germline CDR1 SGDLS, CDR2 YYNGEE. DNA of the CDR3: TGTGCCAGCAGCCCCCAAGGGGGTTTCACAGATACGCAGTATTTT. Its protein product is CASSPQGGFTDTQYF. Full variable domain (remainder filled in from reference TRBV9 and TRBJ2-3): DSGVTQTPKHLITATGQRVTLRCSPRSGDLSVYWYQQSLDQGLQFLIQYYNGEERAKGNILERFSAQQFPDLHSELNLSSLELGDSALYFCASSPQGGFTDTQYFGPGTRLTVL.

In its sample, this clone was seen a few times. This chain links TRBV6-6 with TRBJ1-5, with a weak D call TRBD1 (6 bases). V lost 2 bases and J lost 5, with 13 bases in between. The CDR3 covers 15 residues. In germline, CDR1 is MNHNY, CDR2 SVGAGI (reference sequence). Here the CDR3 DNA reads TGTGCCAGCAGTTACGGCACAGGGTTGGATCAGCCCCAGCATTTT. Its translation is CASSYGTGLDQPQHF.

The table lists this clone with a few counts. The V call is TRBV7-9, the J call TRBJ1-4; no clear D. Per the germline V gene, CDR1 is SEHNR and CDR2 is FQNEAQ (reference sequence). V was pared by 2 bases and J by 4 bases, with 11 bases between. The CDR3 extends over 15 amino acids. The CDR3 DNA is TGTGCCAGCAGCTTATCACGGTCGGTTAATGAAAAACTGTTTTTT. Amino acid sequence: CASSLSRSVNEKLFF.

The chain recombines TRBV5-1 with TRBJ1-2, with 11 positions matching TRBD1. Germline-derived CDR1 and CDR2 are SGHRS and YFSETQ. The CDR3 covers 13 residues. The V and J ends lost 4 bases and 7 bases, in that order; junction bases with no gene match: 3. The CDR3 nucleotides are TGCGCCAGCAGCGCCGGGACAGGGGGTGGCTACACCTTC. It codes for CASSAGTGGGYTF.

The gene calls are TRBV4-3 and TRBJ1-1; maybe TRBD1 (6 bases). V dropped 2 bases and J dropped 2 bases, with 9 bases sitting between them. Germline CDR1 is LGHNA and CDR2 is YSLEER. The CDR3 runs 14 residues. Here the CDR3 reads CASSQRTVNTEAFF. DNA for the CDR3: TGCGCCAGCAGCCAAAGGACAGTTAACACTGAAGCTTTCTTT.